The source of this T cell receptor beta chain is a study of control samples from healthy donors and cancer patients. Sequenced by immunoSEQ multiplex PCR; TCRdb stores in-frame clones only, minus some. The sample has roughly 120,000 clones; 90% are singletons. This receptor was identified in a human donor in good health. The donor label of this sample is uncertain. The sample was blood.

The CDR3 sequence: CAWSVLRGGGYTF. CDR3 DNA sequence: TGTGCCTGGAGTGTACTGCGGGGAGGTGGCTACACCTTC. The V and J genes are TRBV30 and TRBJ1-2; D gene uncertain. The CDR3 consists of 13 residues. Germline V gene data show CDR1 as GTSNPN and CDR2 as SVGIG (reference sequence). Trimming pared 0 bases from V and 7 bases from J, leaving 12 bases between. Full variable domain (missing parts from reference TRBV30 and TRBJ1-2): SQTIHQWPATLVQPVGSPLSLECTVEGTSNPNLYWYRQAAGRGLQLLFYSVGIGQISSEVPQNLSASRPQDRQFILSSKKLLLSDSGFYLCAWSVLRGGGYTFGSGTRLTVV.